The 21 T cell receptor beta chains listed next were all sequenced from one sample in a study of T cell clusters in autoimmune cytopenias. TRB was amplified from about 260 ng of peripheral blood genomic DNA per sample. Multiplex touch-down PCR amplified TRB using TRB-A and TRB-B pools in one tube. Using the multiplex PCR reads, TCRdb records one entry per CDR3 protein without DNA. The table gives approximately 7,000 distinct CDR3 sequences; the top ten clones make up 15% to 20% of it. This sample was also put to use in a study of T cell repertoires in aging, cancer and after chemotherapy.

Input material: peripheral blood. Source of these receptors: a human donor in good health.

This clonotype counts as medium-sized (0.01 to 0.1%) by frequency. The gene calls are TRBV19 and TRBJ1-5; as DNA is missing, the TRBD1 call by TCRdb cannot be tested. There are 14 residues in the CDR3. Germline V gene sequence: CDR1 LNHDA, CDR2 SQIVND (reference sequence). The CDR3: CASRGQWLNQPQHF.

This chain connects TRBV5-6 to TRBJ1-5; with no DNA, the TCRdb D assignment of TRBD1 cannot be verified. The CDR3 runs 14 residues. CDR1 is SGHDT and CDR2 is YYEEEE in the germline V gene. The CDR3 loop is CASSLEGTNQPQHF.

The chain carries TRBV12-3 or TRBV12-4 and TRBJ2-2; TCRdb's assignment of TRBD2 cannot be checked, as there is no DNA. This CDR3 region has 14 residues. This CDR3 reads CASSQRGGTGELFF.

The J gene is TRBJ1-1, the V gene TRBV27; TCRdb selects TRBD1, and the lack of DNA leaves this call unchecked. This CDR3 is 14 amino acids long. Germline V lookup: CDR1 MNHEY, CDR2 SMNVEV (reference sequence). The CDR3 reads CASSSTTLGTEAFF.

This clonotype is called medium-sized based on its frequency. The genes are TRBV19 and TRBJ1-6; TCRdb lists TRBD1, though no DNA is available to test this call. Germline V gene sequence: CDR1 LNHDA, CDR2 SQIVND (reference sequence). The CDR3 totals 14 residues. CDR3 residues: CASSLSGLRSPLHF.

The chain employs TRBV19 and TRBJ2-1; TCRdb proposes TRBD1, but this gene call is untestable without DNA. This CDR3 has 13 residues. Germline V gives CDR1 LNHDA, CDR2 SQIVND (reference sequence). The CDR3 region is CASHHQGAHEQFF.

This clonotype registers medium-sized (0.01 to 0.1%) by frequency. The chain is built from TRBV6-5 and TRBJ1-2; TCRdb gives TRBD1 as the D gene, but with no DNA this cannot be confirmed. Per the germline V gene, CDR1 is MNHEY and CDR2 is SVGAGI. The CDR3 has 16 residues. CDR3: CASSRSSGQGSGGYTF.

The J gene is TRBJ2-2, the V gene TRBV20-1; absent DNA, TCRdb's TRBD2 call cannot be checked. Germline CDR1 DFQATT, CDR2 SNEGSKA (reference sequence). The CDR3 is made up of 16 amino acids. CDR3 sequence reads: CSASHTLGRGARELFF.

CDR3 in amino acids: CASSQVGTAAGYTF. This rearrangement joins TRBV4-3 to TRBJ1-2; TCRdb's D call of TRBD1 is untestable without DNA. The CDR3 length is 14 residues. The germline V gene has CDR1 LGHNA and CDR2 YSLEER.

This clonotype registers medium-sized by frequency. CDR3 protein: CSGGTSGSYTGELFF. V and J are TRBV29-1 and TRBJ2-2; TCRdb's D call, TRBD2, is unchecked because there is no DNA. Per germline, CDR1 SQVTM and CDR2 ANQGSEA. CDR3 length: 15 amino acids.

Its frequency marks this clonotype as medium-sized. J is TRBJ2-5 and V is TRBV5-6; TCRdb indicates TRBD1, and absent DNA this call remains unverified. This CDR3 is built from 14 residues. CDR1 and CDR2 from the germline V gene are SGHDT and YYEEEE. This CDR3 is CASSSPTGGETQYF.

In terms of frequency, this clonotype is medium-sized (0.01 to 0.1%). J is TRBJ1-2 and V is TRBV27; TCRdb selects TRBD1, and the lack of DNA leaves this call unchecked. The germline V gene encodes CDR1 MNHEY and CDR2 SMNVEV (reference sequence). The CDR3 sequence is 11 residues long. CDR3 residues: CASSSGGGYTF.

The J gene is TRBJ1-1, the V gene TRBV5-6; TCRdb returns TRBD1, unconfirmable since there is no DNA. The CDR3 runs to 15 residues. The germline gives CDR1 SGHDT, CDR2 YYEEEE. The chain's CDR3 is CASSPELGGNTEAFF.

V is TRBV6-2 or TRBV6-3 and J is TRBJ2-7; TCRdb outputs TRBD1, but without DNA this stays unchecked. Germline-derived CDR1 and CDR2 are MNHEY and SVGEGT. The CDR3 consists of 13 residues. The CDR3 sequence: CASSYAGYNEQYF.

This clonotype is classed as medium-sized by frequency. This CDR3 is CASSLEYRPEGEQFF. V and J are TRBV13 and TRBJ2-1; TCRdb proposes TRBD2, but this gene call is untestable without DNA. CDR3 length equals 15 residues. CDR1 and CDR2 from the germline V gene are PRHDT and FYEKMQ (reference sequence). Full variable domain (outside the CDR3, taken from reference TRBV13 and TRBJ2-1): AAGVIQSPRHLIKEKRETATLKCYPIPRHDTVYWYQQGPGQDPQFLISFYEKMQSDKGSIPDRFSAQQFSDYHSELNMSSLELGDSALYFCASSLEYRPEGEQFFGPGTRLTVL.

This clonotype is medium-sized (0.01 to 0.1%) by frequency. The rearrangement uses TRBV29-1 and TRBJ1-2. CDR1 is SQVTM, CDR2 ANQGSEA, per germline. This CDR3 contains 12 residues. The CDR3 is CSGRAPNYGYTF.

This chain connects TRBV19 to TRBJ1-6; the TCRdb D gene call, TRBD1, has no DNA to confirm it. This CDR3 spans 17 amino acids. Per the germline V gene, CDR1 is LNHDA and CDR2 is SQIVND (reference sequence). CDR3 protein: CASNTPGTRDYNSPLHF. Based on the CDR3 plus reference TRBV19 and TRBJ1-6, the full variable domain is DGGITQSPKYLFRKEGQNVTLSCEQNLNHDAMYWYRQDPGQGLRLIYYSQIVNDFQKGDIAEGYSVSREKKESFPLTVTSAQKNPTAFYLCASNTPGTRDYNSPLHFGNGTRLTVT.

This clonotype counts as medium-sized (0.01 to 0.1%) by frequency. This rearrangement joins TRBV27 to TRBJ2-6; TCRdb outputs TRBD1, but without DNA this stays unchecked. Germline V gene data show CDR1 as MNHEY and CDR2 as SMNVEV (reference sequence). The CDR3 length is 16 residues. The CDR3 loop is CASSFHAQNGANVLTF.

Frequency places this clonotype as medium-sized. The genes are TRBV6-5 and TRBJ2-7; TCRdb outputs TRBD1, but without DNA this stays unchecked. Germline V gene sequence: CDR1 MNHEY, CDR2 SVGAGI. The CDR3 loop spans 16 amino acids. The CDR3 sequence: CASSAGTGGSLYEQYF.

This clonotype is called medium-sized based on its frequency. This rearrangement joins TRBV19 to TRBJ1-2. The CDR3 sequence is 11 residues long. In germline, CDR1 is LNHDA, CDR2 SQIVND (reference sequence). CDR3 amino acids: CASSLHEGYTF.

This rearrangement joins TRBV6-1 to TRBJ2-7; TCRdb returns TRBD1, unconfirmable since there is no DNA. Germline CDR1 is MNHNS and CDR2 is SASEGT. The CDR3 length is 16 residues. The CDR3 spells CASSIGGQGASDEQYF.